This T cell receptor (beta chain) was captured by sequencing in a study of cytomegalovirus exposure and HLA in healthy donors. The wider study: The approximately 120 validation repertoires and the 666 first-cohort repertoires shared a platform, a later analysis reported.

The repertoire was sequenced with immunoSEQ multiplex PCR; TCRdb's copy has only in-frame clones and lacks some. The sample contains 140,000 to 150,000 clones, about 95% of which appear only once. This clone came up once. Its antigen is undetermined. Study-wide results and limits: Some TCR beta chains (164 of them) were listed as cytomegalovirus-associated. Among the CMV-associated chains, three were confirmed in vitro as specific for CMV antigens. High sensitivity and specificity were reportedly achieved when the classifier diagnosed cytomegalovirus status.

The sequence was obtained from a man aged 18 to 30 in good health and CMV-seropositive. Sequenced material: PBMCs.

CDR3 in amino acids: CASSLQGNTEAFF. CDR3 in DNA: TGTGCCAGCAGCCTACAGGGGAACACTGAAGCTTTCTTT. V is TRBV11-3 and J is TRBJ1-1, with D perhaps matching TRBD1 (6 bases). The ends were cut back, 5 bases at V and 1 base at J, with 8 bases in the middle. The CDR3 loop spans 13 amino acids. Germline CDR1 and CDR2: SGHNT and YENEEA.